The sequence of this T cell receptor (beta chain) was determined in a study of cytomegalovirus exposure and HLA in healthy donors. The assay was immunoSEQ multiplex PCR, and TCRdb's table has in-frame clones only and misses some. Of approximately 140,000 clones in the sample, approximately 85% were seen once. Trimming stripped 7 bases from V and 4 bases from J, with 8 bases between. This CDR3 contains 12 residues. Germline V lookup: CDR1 MDHEN, CDR2 SYDVKM. The source is a woman younger than 45 in good health and CMV-seronegative. The J gene is TRBJ1-3, the V gene TRBV28; D uncertain. The sample was PBMCs. This chain's CDR3 is CASKQPGNTIYF. CDR3 in DNA: TGTGCCAGCAAACAACCCGGAAACACCATATATTTT.